These 23 T cell receptor beta chains originate from one sample sequenced in a study of blood T cell repertoires in COVID-19. TCRdb keeps only in-frame clones here, not all; method: immunoSEQ multiplex PCR. The table has 250,000 or so clones, about 83% seen once. The sequencing sample was made of peripheral blood. Receptor source: a man aged 25 to 40 who had recovered from COVID-19.

In this sample, this clone turned up a few times. V gene TRBV4-2 combines with J gene TRBJ2-3, with 10 nucleotides matching TRBD2. V trimming: 4 bases; J trimming: 5 bases; junction bases outside the gene matches: 3. The length of the CDR3 is 14 residues. Germline values: CDR1 LGHNA, CDR2 YNFKEQ. In DNA form, the CDR3 reads TGTGCCAGCAGCCCCGGGACTAGCGAAGATACGCAGTATTTT. This encodes CASSPGTSEDTQYF.

The sample holds a few counts of this clone. V gene TRBV6-5 combines with J gene TRBJ1-1, with a weak D call TRBD1 (6 bases). The CDR3 is 13 residues long. Germline lookup yields CDR1 MNHEY and CDR2 SVGAGI. V was shortened by 8 bases and J by 11 bases, with 21 bases between the two germline ends. The CDR3 DNA is TGTGCCAGCTCAAAAAACGGACAGAGTGTGGCTTTCTTT. Translation: CASSKNGQSVAFF.

This chain links TRBV28 with TRBJ1-2; D is unclear. The CDR3 consists of 14 residues. The V and J ends lost 1 base and 5 bases respectively, with 11 bases between them. Germline CDR1 MDHEN, CDR2 SYDVKM. The CDR3 nucleotides are TGTGCCAGCAGTTTATCCCAGGCTGGGTATGGCTACACCTTC. Its protein is CASSLSQAGYGYTF.

The CDR3 DNA reads as TGTGCCAGCAGCGCCGGGACTAGCGGGGGTCCATTTATGTTGGAGACCCAGTACTTC. Amino acids: CASSAGTSGGPFMLETQYF. This rearrangement joins TRBV7-9 to TRBJ2-5, with TRBD2 matching over 14 bases. V lost 5 bases to trimming and J lost 5 bases; unmatched junction nucleotides: 16. The germline gives CDR1 SEHNR, CDR2 FQNEAQ (reference sequence). The CDR3 runs 19 residues.

This clone has only a few counts. J is TRBJ2-5 and V is TRBV2, with D maybe TRBD1 (5 bases). Germline CDR1 SNHLY, CDR2 FYNNEI. This CDR3 has 12 residues. Trimming removed 11 bases from V and 5 bases from J, with 15 bases in between. CDR3 bases: TGTGCCTCAACGTACCAGGGTGAGACCCAGTACTTC. Its translation: CASTYQGETQYF.

The chain employs TRBV5-5 and TRBJ1-5; the D is unclear. The CDR3 spans 15 residues. V gave up 4 bases and J gave up 1 base, with 12 bases separating them. Germline V gives CDR1 SGHKS, CDR2 YYEKEE (reference sequence). The CDR3, as DNA: TGTGCCAGCAGCCTGATGAGCGGCAGCAATCAGCCCCAGCATTTT. It yields the protein CASSLMSGSNQPQHF. Filled out from reference TRBV5-5 and TRBJ1-5, the complete variable domain reads DAGVTQSPTHLIKTRGQQVTLRCSPISGHKSVSWYQQVLGQGPQFIFQYYEKEERGRGNFPDRFSARQFPNYSSELNVNALLLGDSALYLCASSLMSGSNQPQHFGDGTRLSIL.

This chain joins TRBV5-8 and TRBJ2-7, with D unclear. The CDR3 runs 14 residues. The V and J ends lost 0 bases and 3 bases respectively, with 10 bases between them. Germline V gene data show CDR1 as SGHTS and CDR2 as YDEGEE. CDR3 region: CASSLGRSFYEQYV. CDR3 DNA sequence: TGTGCCAGCAGCTTGGGACGGAGCTTCTACGAGCAGTACGTC.

The J gene is TRBJ1-3, the V gene TRBV11-2, with TRBD1 as a possible D gene (5 bases). This CDR3 has 16 residues. CDR1 is SGHAT, CDR2 FQNNGV, per germline. V was trimmed by 8 bases and J by 4 bases, leaving 21 bases between them. The CDR3 nucleotides read TGTGCCAGCCAGTTACGGGCCAGGGACTACGGAAACACCATATATTTT. This encodes CASQLRARDYGNTIYF.

As to this clone: The sample contains more than one DNA sequence encoding this CDR3. The CDR3 nucleotides are TGCGCCAGCAGCCTGAGCGGGGTGGGCACAGATACGCAGTATTTT. Translating it yields CASSLSGVGTDTQYF. The rearrangement joins TRBV5-1 to TRBJ2-3, with 7 bases matching TRBD2. V shed 4 bases, J shed 1 base, and the junction held 6 bases outside the gene matches. The CDR3 spans 15 residues. CDR1 is SGHRS and CDR2 is YFSETQ in the germline V gene.

The V call is TRBV6-5, the J call TRBJ1-1; 9 bases align to TRBD1. Germline V CDR1 and CDR2: MNHEY, SVGAGI. With 5 bases clipped from V and 4 bases from J, the junction kept 5 bases outside the gene matches. The CDR3 is 14 residues long. The DNA of the CDR3 is TGTGCCAGCAGTAATGGACAGGGGAGCACTGAAGCTTTCTTT. As protein: CASSNGQGSTEAFF.

This chain connects TRBV27 to TRBJ2-2; weak D call: TRBD2 (5 bases). Trimming removed 8 bases from V and 6 bases from J, with 19 bases in between. This CDR3 is built from 15 residues. Germline V gives CDR1 MNHEY, CDR2 SMNVEV (reference sequence). The CDR3 nucleotides read TGTGCCAGCCACCCACGAGGGTTATTATCCGGGGAGCTGTTTTTT. This gives the protein CASHPRGLLSGELFF.

The chain joins TRBV28 to TRBJ1-5; D is ambiguous. The CDR3 spans 13 residues. CDR1 and CDR2 from the germline V gene are MDHEN and SYDVKM. V was shortened by 7 bases and J by 0 bases, with 7 bases between the two germline ends. For the CDR3, the DNA is TGTGCCAGCATGCGCGCTAGCAATCAGCCCCAGCATTTT. This codes for CASMRASNQPQHF.

This chain joins TRBV5-4 and TRBJ1-1; tentatively, D is TRBD1 (5 bases). Trimming took off 0 bases at V and 8 bases at J, with 11 bases between the two ends. Germline values: CDR1 SGHNT, CDR2 YYREEE (reference sequence). The CDR3 is made up of 13 amino acids. CDR3 amino acids: CASSLGGGREAFF. CDR3 in DNA: TGTGCCAGCAGCTTGGGCGGGGGTAGGGAAGCTTTCTTT.

This clone occurred a few times. The V call is TRBV19, the J call TRBJ1-1, with D perhaps matching TRBD1 (5 bases). CDR1 is LNHDA, CDR2 SQIVND, per germline (reference sequence). The CDR3 is 13 amino acids. V was trimmed by 5 bases and J by 3 bases, leaving 10 bases between them. The CDR3 here is CASSLVRDTEAFF. The CDR3 DNA is TGTGCCAGTAGTTTAGTCAGGGACACTGAAGCTTTCTTT.

The V and J genes are TRBV7-6 and TRBJ2-7; 10 positions match TRBD2. The germline V gene has CDR1 SGHVS and CDR2 FNYEAQ. J was trimmed by 6 bases and V by 7 bases; bases with no gene match: 6. There are 13 residues in the CDR3. In DNA, the CDR3 is TGTGCCAGCATGCAGCGGGGGGGCCGCGAGCAGTACTTC. It yields the protein CASMQRGGREQYF.

The chain combines TRBV2 with TRBJ2-7, with 7 bases lining up with TRBD1. V lost 4 bases, J lost 2 bases, and 2 bases stayed unmatched. This CDR3 has 13 residues. Germline V gene data show CDR1 as SNHLY and CDR2 as FYNNEI. The DNA for the CDR3 is TGTGCCAGCAGTGTCGGGACAGCCTACGAGCAGTACGTC. Translation: CASSVGTAYEQYV.

This rearrangement joins TRBV18 to TRBJ1-1; TRBD1 matches at 7 bases. The V gene's germline CDR1 is KGHSH and CDR2 LQKENI. CDR3 length: 13 amino acids. V lost 4 bases, J lost 4 bases, and 3 bases stayed unmatched. CDR3 bases: TGTGCCAGCTCACAGGGACAGATCACTGAAGCTTTCTTT. As protein: CASSQGQITEAFF.

This chain joins TRBV2 and TRBJ2-2; possible D gene TRBD2, 6 bases. CDR3 length: 18 residues. Germline CDR1 and CDR2: SNHLY and FYNNEI. V was trimmed by 2 bases and J by 0 bases, leaving 16 bases between them. CDR3 sequence reads: CASSEWLGTSTNTGELFF. The CDR3 DNA reads TGTGCCAGCAGTGAATGGTTAGGGACTTCAACGAACACCGGGGAGCTGTTTTTT.

This clone was counted between two and nine times. The gene calls are TRBV5-1 and TRBJ2-5, with D perhaps matching TRBD2 (6 bases). CDR1 and CDR2 from the germline V gene are SGHRS and YFSETQ. This CDR3 contains 14 residues. Trimming shortened V by 4 bases and J by 1 base, and 11 bases separated the two germline ends. The CDR3 sequence: CASSGQGLQETQYF. Here the CDR3 DNA reads TGCGCCAGCAGCGGCCAGGGACTCCAAGAGACCCAGTACTTC.

The chain employs TRBV28 and TRBJ1-2; 11 positions agree with TRBD1. Unmatched junction bases numbered 11, after V lost 7 bases and J lost 10 bases. CDR1 and CDR2 from the germline V gene are MDHEN and SYDVKM. The CDR3 is made up of 14 amino acids. For the CDR3, the DNA is TGTGCCAGCACGCTCGGGGGGACAGGGGGAATCTACACCTTC. Amino acid sequence: CASTLGGTGGIYTF.

This chain uses TRBV15 with TRBJ1-1, with 8 bases that match TRBD1. The CDR3 spans 14 residues. After removal of 3 bases from V and 5 bases from J, the junction contained 5 bases not matched to a gene. Germline CDR1 is LNHNV and CDR2 is YYDKDF (reference sequence). The CDR3 DNA is TGTGCCACCAGCAGGGGACAGGTGTGGACTGAAGCTTTCTTT. It codes for CATSRGQVWTEAFF.

In DNA, the CDR3 is TGTGCCAGCACACTCGGCTATGGCTACACCTTC. Amino acid sequence: CASTLGYGYTF. The V gene is TRBV28, the J gene TRBJ1-2; D not certain. The CDR3 is made up of 11 amino acids. CDR1 is MDHEN and CDR2 is SYDVKM in the germline V gene. V lost 7 bases to trimming and J lost 4 bases, with 7 bases between them.

This clone occurred a few times. The V call is TRBV3-1 (or the pseudogene TRBV3-2), the J call TRBJ2-1; TRBD1 agrees at 8 bases. The germline V gene encodes CDR1 LGHDT and CDR2 YNNKEL (reference sequence). With V trimmed by 1 base and J by 9 bases, 8 bases remained unmatched. The CDR3 has 15 residues. CDR3 sequence reads: CASSQGTGPRGEQFF. Here the CDR3 DNA reads TGTGCCAGCAGCCAAGGGACAGGGCCAAGAGGTGAGCAGTTCTTC.